These 2 T cell receptor beta chains originate from one sample sequenced in a study of regulatory T cells in long-lasting Graves disease. Indicated time point: newly diagnosed GD, antithyroid drugs for less than 3 months. The TCR library used RNA extracted from PBMCs. In building TCR beta libraries, iRepertoire HTBI primers were used together with Arm-PCR of CDR3 regions. TCRdb reprocessed the multiplex PCR reads with MiXCR, giving one entry per CDR3 protein. The data show 300,000 to 400,000 distinct CDR3 sequences, with 16% seen just once and roughly 27% held by the top ten. The sample was also linked to a second study, of T cells in Graves' hyperthyroidism and ophthalmopathy.

This specimen was peripheral blood mononuclear cells (PBMCs), taken at new diagnosis, from a patient treated with antithyroid drugs. The receptors were gathered from a man aged 35 to 55 with Graves disease.

This clonotype has ten or more counts. This chain connects TRBV29-1 to TRBJ1-5; 7 bases map to TRBD1. Germline CDR1 is SQVTM and CDR2 is ANQGSEA. The CDR3 is made up of 18 amino acids. Trimming at V came to 5 bases and at J to 0 bases, leaving 16 bases not matched to a gene. This CDR3 is CSVSWVTGLPYSNQPQHF. In DNA, the CDR3 is TGCAGCGTTTCTTGGGTGACAGGGTTGCCTTATAGCAATCAGCCCCAGCATTTT.

This clonotype has a count of ten or more. This chain joins TRBV27 and TRBJ1-6; maybe TRBD1 (6 bases). In germline, CDR1 is MNHEY, CDR2 SMNVEV (reference sequence). The CDR3 covers 14 residues. Trimming removed 5 bases at V and 10 bases at J, with 15 bases between. CDR3 protein: CASSERGAGSPLHF. As DNA, the CDR3 is TGTGCCAGCAGTGAGAGGGGGGCCGGATCACCCCTCCACTTT.